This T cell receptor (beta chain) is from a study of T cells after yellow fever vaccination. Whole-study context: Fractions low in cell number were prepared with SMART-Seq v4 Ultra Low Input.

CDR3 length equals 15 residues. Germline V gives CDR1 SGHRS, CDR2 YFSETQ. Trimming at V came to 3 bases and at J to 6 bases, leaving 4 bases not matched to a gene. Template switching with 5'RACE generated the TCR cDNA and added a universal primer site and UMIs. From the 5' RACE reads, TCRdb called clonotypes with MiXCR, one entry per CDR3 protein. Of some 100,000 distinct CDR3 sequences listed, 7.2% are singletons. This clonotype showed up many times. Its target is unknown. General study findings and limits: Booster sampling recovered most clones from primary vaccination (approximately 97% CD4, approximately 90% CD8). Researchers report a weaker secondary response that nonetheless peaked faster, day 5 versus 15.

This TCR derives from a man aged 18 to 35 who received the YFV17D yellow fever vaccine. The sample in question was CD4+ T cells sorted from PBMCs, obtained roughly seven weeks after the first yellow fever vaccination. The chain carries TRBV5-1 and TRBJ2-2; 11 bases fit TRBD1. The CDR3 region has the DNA TGCGCCAGCAGCTCCGGGACAGGGGGACCCGGGGAGCTGTTTTTT. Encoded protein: CASSSGTGGPGELFF.